Sequencing of this T cell receptor beta chain was carried out in a study of T cell repertoires in cytomegalovirus infection. Looking at the study overall: CMV epitopes used comprised recently identified HLA-C-restricted ones and well-studied HLA-B-restricted ones. Based on public TCR beta signatures, there were indications of CMV infection and of a matching HLA type.

CDR1 and CDR2 (germline): MNHEY, SVGEGT. V shed 8 bases and J 5 bases; nucleotides not matched to a gene: 8. This CDR3 comprises 15 residues. As for this clonotype: Antigen unknown.

Study-level points and caveats: Carriers of CMV and the relevant HLA type were discriminated by public TCR beta frequency. CMV-specific TCR beta clonotypes restricted by HLA-C dominated the ex vivo response.

TCRdb redid the calling of the reads with MiXCR, one entry per CDR3 protein. The profile shows under 200,000 distinct CDR3 sequences, less than 25% of them singletons. Material: CD8+ T cells from cultured PBMCs, obtained from culture after CMV antigen stimulation. The V gene is TRBV6-2 or TRBV6-3, the J gene TRBJ2-1; 11 bases fit TRBD1. The TCR originated in a human donor in good health (CMV status not recorded). Some clones in this sample may be carry-over from other donors' samples. Here the CDR3 reads CASSRDRGSHNEQFF. As DNA, the CDR3 is TGTGCCAGCTCCCGGGACAGGGGGAGTCACAATGAGCAGTTCTTC.